This TCR beta chain was sequenced for a study of Ad26.COV2.S vaccination and SARS-CoV-2 variants. Study-wide findings and caveats: Considerable breadth of spike-specific CD8+ and CD4+ T cell responses has reportedly been documented following vaccination. People given the vaccine had a wider spike-specific TCR breadth than placebo recipients did.

Data came from immunoSEQ multiplex PCR; TCRdb stores just in-frame clones and leaves some out. Of about 410,000 clones listed, approximately 90% were seen once; the top ten hold approximately 1.7%. The table lists this clone with a count of one. Its antigen is unknown. Germline V lookup: CDR1 LNHDA, CDR2 SQIVND (reference sequence). Trimming at V came to 6 bases and at J to 5 bases, leaving 9 bases not matched to a gene. This CDR3 region has 15 residues. Treatment: roughly 18 received Ad26.COV2.S at low or high dose, single or two shots; roughly five received placebo; per-sample allocation not given. The investigators took samples on day 63 after the first vaccine or placebo injection. In Boston, the donor was an adult between 18-55 years of age.

The sample consisted of peripheral blood, taken in a trial of Ad26.COV2.S vaccine versus placebo. The chain carries TRBV19 and TRBJ2-5; 10 bases align to TRBD2. This sequence was found in a person aged 18-65 years who received the Ad26.COV2.S COVID-19 vaccine or a placebo. CDR3 amino acids: CASSPLAGRAETQYF. CDR3 coding DNA: TGTGCCAGTAGCCCACTAGCGGGGAGGGCGGAGACCCAGTACTTC. Combining the CDR3 with reference TRBV19 and TRBJ2-5 gives the whole variable domain DGGITQSPKYLFRKEGQNVTLSCEQNLNHDAMYWYRQDPGQGLRLIYYSQIVNDFQKGDIAEGYSVSREKKESFPLTVTSAQKNPTAFYLCASSPLAGRAETQYFGPGTRLLVL.